A selection of T cell receptor beta chains follows, all from one sample in a study of CXCR3-negative and CXCR3-positive naive CD8 T cells. TCRdb reprocessed the 5' RACE reads and keeps a single row for each CDR3 protein, giving no DNA. The sample table sets out some 130,000 distinct CDR3 sequences. Specimen: naive CXCR3- CD8+ T cells from blood. The receptors here all came from a human donor in good health. Some clones in this sample may be carry-over from other donors' samples. CDR3s include the opening cysteine and the closing phenylalanine or tryptophan. Fields, in order: V gene, J gene, CDR3 protein.

v_call: TRBV7-9
j_call: TRBJ2-5
cdr3_aa: CASSAQGRNHETQYF

v_call: TRBV28
j_call: TRBJ2-1
cdr3_aa: CASSLSFSGTSGGNEQFF

v_call: TRBV28
j_call: TRBJ2-7
cdr3_aa: CASSLWTSGTYEQYF

v_call: TRBV29-1
j_call: TRBJ2-5
cdr3_aa: CSVDSGQQETQYF

v_call: TRBV3-1
j_call: TRBJ2-4
cdr3_aa: CASSQGGDIQYF

v_call: TRBV12-3/TRBV12-4
j_call: TRBJ2-1
cdr3_aa: CASSSWDSNNEQFF

v_call: TRBV5-4
j_call: TRBJ2-1
cdr3_aa: CASSLKGQGRDEQFF

v_call: TRBV29-1
j_call: TRBJ2-1
cdr3_aa: CSVEEGRGYEQFF

v_call: TRBV7-3
j_call: TRBJ2-7
cdr3_aa: CASSQLAGGFYEQYF

v_call: TRBV19
j_call: TRBJ2-1
cdr3_aa: CASSMIGGLKFF

v_call: TRBV28
j_call: TRBJ1-2
cdr3_aa: CASGSLGAGGYTF

v_call: TRBV12-3/TRBV12-4
j_call: TRBJ1-2
cdr3_aa: CASSFPGQYGYTF

v_call: TRBV7-8
j_call: TRBJ2-7
cdr3_aa: CASSSTGRTKYEQYF

v_call: TRBV12-3/TRBV12-4
j_call: TRBJ2-4
cdr3_aa: CACAPGGKNIQYF

v_call: TRBV7-9
j_call: TRBJ2-4
cdr3_aa: CASSPRMDDIQYF

v_call: TRBV5-1
j_call: TRBJ2-7
cdr3_aa: CASSQGLAAPYEQYF

v_call: TRBV7-2
j_call: TRBJ1-2
cdr3_aa: CASIPGQGLGGYTF

v_call: TRBV12-5
j_call: TRBJ1-1
cdr3_aa: CASGSRTTSTEAFF

v_call: TRBV28
j_call: TRBJ2-7
cdr3_aa: CASSLLARRYEQYF

v_call: TRBV27
j_call: TRBJ1-1
cdr3_aa: CASSDNRDRVVTEAFF

v_call: TRBV9
j_call: TRBJ2-7
cdr3_aa: CASSAERTGGQYF

v_call: TRBV29-1
j_call: TRBJ2-7
cdr3_aa: CSVEGEGYEQYF

v_call: TRBV9
j_call: TRBJ2-3
cdr3_aa: CASSALHTDTQYF

v_call: TRBV14
j_call: TRBJ2-7
cdr3_aa: CASSQRVEYEQYF

v_call: TRBV11-3
j_call: TRBJ1-1
cdr3_aa: CASSVGGPNTEAFF

v_call: TRBV4-2
j_call: TRBJ1-6
cdr3_aa: CASSPPVGRLDNSPLHF

v_call: TRBV7-6
j_call: TRBJ2-2
cdr3_aa: CASSSPDRDTGELFF

v_call: TRBV29-1
j_call: TRBJ2-1
cdr3_aa: CSVEGTVASVSPYEQFF

v_call: TRBV4-1
j_call: TRBJ1-2
cdr3_aa: CASSGQDSRQGVYGYTF

v_call: TRBV4-3
j_call: TRBJ2-1
cdr3_aa: CASSQEVQFPPVDEQFF

v_call: TRBV29-1
j_call: TRBJ2-7
cdr3_aa: CSVVWGRWGLAGVHYEQYF

v_call: TRBV11-2
j_call: TRBJ2-7
cdr3_aa: CASSFYRDSEQYF